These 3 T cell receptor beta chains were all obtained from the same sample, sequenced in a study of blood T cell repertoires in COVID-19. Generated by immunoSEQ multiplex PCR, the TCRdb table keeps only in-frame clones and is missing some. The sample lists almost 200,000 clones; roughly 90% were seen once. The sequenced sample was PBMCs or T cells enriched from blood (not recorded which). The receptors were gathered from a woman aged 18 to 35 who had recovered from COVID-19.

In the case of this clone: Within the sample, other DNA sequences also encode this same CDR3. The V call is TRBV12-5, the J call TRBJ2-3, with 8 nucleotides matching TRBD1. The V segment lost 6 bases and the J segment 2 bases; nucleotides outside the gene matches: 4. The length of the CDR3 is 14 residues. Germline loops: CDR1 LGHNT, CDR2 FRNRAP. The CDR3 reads CASGRTGYTDTQYF. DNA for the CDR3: TGTGCTAGTGGGCGGACAGGGTACACAGATACGCAGTATTTT.

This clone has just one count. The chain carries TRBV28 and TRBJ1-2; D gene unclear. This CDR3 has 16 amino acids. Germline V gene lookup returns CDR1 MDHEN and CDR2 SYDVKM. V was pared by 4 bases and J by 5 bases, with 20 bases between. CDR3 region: CASSSIRGRDLYGYTF. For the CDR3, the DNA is TGTGCCAGCAGTTCCATTCGCGGCCGTGACCTTTATGGCTACACCTTC.

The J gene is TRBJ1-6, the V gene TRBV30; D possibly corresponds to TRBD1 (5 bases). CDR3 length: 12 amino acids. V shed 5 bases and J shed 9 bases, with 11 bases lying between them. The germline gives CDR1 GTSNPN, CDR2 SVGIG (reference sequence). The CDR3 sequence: CAWGAGGSPLHF. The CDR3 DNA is TGTGCCTGGGGGGCTGGTGGTTCACCCCTCCACTTT.